This T cell receptor (beta chain) was retrieved from a study of cytotoxic CD8 clonotypes in ibrutinib-treated CLL. Here immunoSEQ multiplex PCR was the method, and the copy in TCRdb shows in-frame clones only, minus some. This table has 55,000 to 80,000 clones, approximately 62% appearing once. Germline CDR1 reads SGHNT; CDR2 reads YYREEE (reference sequence). CDR3 length equals 12 residues. V was pared by 4 bases and J by 3 bases, with 7 bases between. This clonotype was obtained from a human donor with chronic lymphocytic leukemia. The material was PBMCs, obtained after 12 months of ibrutinib treatment. The rearrangement links TRBV5-4 to TRBJ2-5; D call uncertain. The CDR3 region has the DNA TGTGCCAGCAGCCCCGCAGAAGAGACCCAGTACTTC. This gives the protein CASSPAEETQYF.